This TCR beta chain was sequenced during a study of T-cell memory formation after mild COVID-19. Study-level information: TCR clusters were largely donor specific. Study-level points and caveats: Some clones that responded were present in memory (sampled pre-infection), which suggests cross-reactive memory joined. Clones that shrank (day 15 to 85) were balanced CD4/CD8, whereas later expanders leaned CD4+.

Details on this clonotype: The antigen remains undetermined.

TCRdb re-called the 5' RACE reads through MiXCR, storing one row per CDR3 protein. The sample has about 320,000 distinct CDR3 sequences; roughly an eighth are singletons. CDR1 and CDR2 from the germline V gene are KGHSH and LQKENI. Trimming removed 5 bases from V and 1 base from J, with 10 bases in between. This CDR3 comprises 14 residues. The clonotype comes from a man younger than 35 who had mild COVID-19 (a few samples of this study predate the infection). Cell type and time point are not known. The chain recombines TRBV18 with TRBJ2-3; D unresolved. The sequencing input was PBMCs or a T cell subset sorted from them (not recorded which). In DNA form, the CDR3 reads TGTGCCAGCTCAGTTCTGGACGGCACAGATACGCAGTATTTT. This translates into CASSVLDGTDTQYF.